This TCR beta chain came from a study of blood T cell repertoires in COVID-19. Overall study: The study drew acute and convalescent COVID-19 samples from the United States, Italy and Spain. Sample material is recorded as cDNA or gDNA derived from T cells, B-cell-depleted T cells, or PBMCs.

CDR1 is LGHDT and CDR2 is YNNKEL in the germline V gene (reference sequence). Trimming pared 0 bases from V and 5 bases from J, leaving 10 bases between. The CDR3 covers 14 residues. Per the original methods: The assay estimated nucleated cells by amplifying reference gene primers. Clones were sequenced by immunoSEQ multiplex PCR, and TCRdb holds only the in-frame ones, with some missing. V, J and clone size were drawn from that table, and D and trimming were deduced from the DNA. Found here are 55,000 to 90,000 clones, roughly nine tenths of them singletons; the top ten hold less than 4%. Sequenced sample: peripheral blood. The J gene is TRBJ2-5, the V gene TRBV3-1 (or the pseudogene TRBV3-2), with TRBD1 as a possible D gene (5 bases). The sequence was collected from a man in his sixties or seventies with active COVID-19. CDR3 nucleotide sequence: TGTGCCAGCAGCCAAGATTGGGGCGTGGAGACCCAGTACTTC. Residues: CASSQDWGVETQYF.